What follows are 21 T cell receptor beta chains derived from one specimen sequenced in a study of PD-1 blockade in mismatch repair-deficient tumors. Libraries were prepared by immunoSEQ multiplex PCR; TCRdb keeps only in-frame clonotypes and omits some of them. Of tens of thousands of clones in the sample, around 73% are singletons; the top ten hold roughly 5%. The specimen was peripheral blood, collected 2 weeks after starting pembrolizumab. These receptors came from an adult with mismatch repair-deficient cancer.

The chain carries TRBV5-1 and TRBJ2-7; possibly TRBD1 for D (6 bases). Germline V gives CDR1 SGHRS, CDR2 YFSETQ. Trimming cost V 3 bases and J 0 bases, with 10 bases left between them. This CDR3 contains 14 residues. The DNA of the CDR3 is TGCGCCAGCAGCTGGGACACCAGCTCCTACGAGCAGTACTTC. Amino acid sequence: CASSWDTSSYEQYF. The entire variable domain, with the rest obtained from reference TRBV5-1 and TRBJ2-7, is as follows: KAGVTQTPRYLIKTRGQQVTLSCSPISGHRSVSWYQQTPGQGLQFLFEYFSETQRNKGNFPGRFSGRQFSNSRSEMNVSTLELGDSALYLCASSWDTSSYEQYFGPGTRLTVT.

The CDR3 sequence: CASSQQQGLGELFF. The CDR3, as DNA: TGCGCCAGCAGCCAACAACAGGGCCTCGGGGAGCTGTTTTTT. The chain is built from TRBV4-1 and TRBJ2-2; possibly TRBD1 for D (6 bases). Germline V gene sequence: CDR1 MGHRA, CDR2 YSYEKL. The V end lost 2 bases, the J end lost 7 bases, and 11 bases lay between the germline ends. CDR3 length: 14 amino acids.

The J gene is TRBJ2-2, the V gene TRBV2; D call uncertain. V shed 9 bases and J shed 2 bases, with 13 bases lying between them. Germline-derived CDR1 and CDR2 are SNHLY and FYNNEI. This CDR3 comprises 14 residues. As DNA, the CDR3 is TGTGCCAGTCATGAGACTGTAAACACCGGGGAGCTGTTTTTT. It translates to CASHETVNTGELFF.

The chain links TRBV7-9 to TRBJ2-3, with a weak D call TRBD1 (5 bases). The CDR3 contains 14 residues. CDR1 is SEHNR, CDR2 FQNEAQ, per germline (reference sequence). The V end was cut by 2 bases, the J end by 5 bases, with 11 bases between. The CDR3 is CASSLRAGLDTQYF. DNA of the CDR3: TGTGCCAGCAGCTTACGGGCAGGGTTAGATACGCAGTATTTT.

V gene TRBV11-2 combines with J gene TRBJ1-4; no reliable D call. CDR3 length: 18 amino acids. The germline V gene encodes CDR1 SGHAT and CDR2 FQNNGV. Trimming removed 2 bases from V and 1 base from J, with 17 bases in between. Here the CDR3 DNA reads TGTGCCAGCAGCTTAAAATCTTTTGGCGGGCTAACTAATGAAAAACTGTTTTTT. It encodes CASSLKSFGGLTNEKLFF.

This clone was found a few times. The rearrangement joins TRBV2 to TRBJ1-5; TRBD1 agrees at 8 bases. The CDR3 has 15 amino acids. In germline, CDR1 is SNHLY, CDR2 FYNNEI. After removal of 7 bases from V and 5 bases from J, the junction contained 10 bases not matched to a gene. CDR3: CASTTGQGGHQPQHF. The CDR3 coding sequence is TGTGCCAGCACAACCGGACAGGGAGGCCATCAGCCCCAGCATTTT.

This chain links TRBV7-3 with TRBJ2-3; 7 nucleotides agree with TRBD2. The germline gives CDR1 SGHTA, CDR2 FQGTGA. This CDR3 is 14 amino acids long. With V trimmed by 4 bases and J by 3 bases, 4 bases remained unmatched. DNA of the CDR3: TGTGCCAGCAGCTCCCTAGCGGCTACAGATACGCAGTATTTT. Protein sequence: CASSSLAATDTQYF.

V gene TRBV18 combines with J gene TRBJ2-7; no clear D gene. CDR3 length: 11 amino acids. CDR1 is KGHSH and CDR2 is LQKENI in the germline V gene. Trimming removed 3 bases at V and 3 bases at J, with 3 bases between. CDR3 sequence (DNA): TGTGCCAGCTCACCGGACTACGAGCAGTACTTC. Protein sequence: CASSPDYEQYF.

The genes are TRBV7-9 and TRBJ1-3; D call uncertain. The CDR3 extends over 13 amino acids. CDR1 and CDR2 from the germline V gene are SEHNR and FQNEAQ (reference sequence). V was pared by 1 base and J by 7 bases, with 8 bases between. The CDR3 is CASSLVLGNTIYF. CDR3 bases: TGTGCCAGCAGCTTAGTCTTGGGGAACACCATATATTTT.

This clone showed up just once. The chain links TRBV18 to TRBJ1-3; the D gene is possibly TRBD1 (5 bases). V lost 6 bases to trimming and J lost 3 bases, with 15 bases between them. Germline CDR1 and CDR2: KGHSH and LQKENI. The CDR3 covers 15 residues. The CDR3 DNA reads TGTGCCAGCTCCCGAGGGACTGCAGGTGGAAACACCATATATTTT. This encodes CASSRGTAGGNTIYF.

The chain joins TRBV28 to TRBJ2-5; D might be TRBD2 (5 bases). Germline CDR1 MDHEN, CDR2 SYDVKM. This CDR3 has 13 amino acids. Trimming stripped 6 bases from V and 2 bases from J, with 10 bases between. The CDR3 loop reads CASRQTNQETQYF. The DNA for the CDR3 is TGTGCCAGCAGGCAGACTAATCAAGAGACCCAGTACTTC.

V gene TRBV6-5 combines with J gene TRBJ1-4; 10 bases align to TRBD1. Germline V lookup: CDR1 MNHEY, CDR2 SVGAGI. V shed 6 bases, J shed 8 bases, and the junction held 3 bases outside the gene matches. This CDR3 comprises 13 residues. CDR3 coding DNA: TGTGCCAGCAGGACAGGGGGCGACGAAAAACTGTTTTTT. Encoded protein: CASRTGGDEKLFF.

Comments on this clone: This sample includes further DNA sequences coding for the same CDR3. The CDR3 reads CASSYSGDGYTF. DNA of the CDR3: TGTGCCAGCAGTTACTCCGGGGATGGCTACACCTTC. This chain connects TRBV6-5 to TRBJ1-2; unclear D gene. Germline-derived CDR1 and CDR2 are MNHEY and SVGAGI. The length of the CDR3 is 12 residues. V lost 0 bases, J lost 6 bases, and 5 bases lay in between.

The V call is TRBV19, the J call TRBJ1-1; D is perhaps TRBD1 (5 bases). This CDR3 is 17 amino acids long. The germline gives CDR1 LNHDA, CDR2 SQIVND (reference sequence). V shed 4 bases and J shed 6 bases, with 24 bases lying between them. For the CDR3, the DNA is TGTGCCAGTAGTAGGGCCGGACGGGGCTTCAAAACGGCTGAAGCTTTCTTT. This translates into CASSRAGRGFKTAEAFF. Based on the CDR3 plus reference TRBV19 and TRBJ1-1, the full variable domain is DGGITQSPKYLFRKEGQNVTLSCEQNLNHDAMYWYRQDPGQGLRLIYYSQIVNDFQKGDIAEGYSVSREKKESFPLTVTSAQKNPTAFYLCASSRAGRGFKTAEAFFGQGTRLTVV.

This clone has more than one count but fewer than ten. The chain is built from TRBV14 and TRBJ1-2; maybe TRBD1 (5 bases). The CDR3 covers 14 residues. Germline V gives CDR1 SGHDN, CDR2 FVKESK. The V end lost 2 bases, the J end lost 5 bases, and 12 bases lay between the germline ends. The CDR3 reads CASSQSGRKYGYTF. CDR3 nucleotides: TGTGCCAGCAGCCAATCGGGACGGAAATATGGCTACACCTTC.

This clone was counted only a few times. V and J are TRBV30 and TRBJ2-5; no definite D call. V was shortened by 3 bases and J by 1 base, with 3 bases between the two germline ends. From germline, CDR1 is GTSNPN and CDR2 SVGIG (reference sequence). The CDR3 spans 11 residues. CDR3 residues: CAWSPQETQYF. The CDR3 nucleotides read TGTGCCTGGAGCCCCCAAGAGACCCAGTACTTC.

The chain links TRBV2 to TRBJ1-2; D gene uncertain. The CDR3 loop spans 12 amino acids. V lost 5 bases, J lost 4 bases, and 8 bases lay in between. The V gene's germline CDR1 is SNHLY and CDR2 FYNNEI. The CDR3: CASSLIGYGYTF. The CDR3 nucleotides are TGTGCCAGCAGTCTTATCGGCTATGGCTACACCTTC.

V is TRBV5-1 and J is TRBJ2-5; the match to TRBD1 covers 11 bases. V was clipped by 4 bases and J by 5 bases; unmatched bases: 4. This CDR3 region has 14 residues. CDR1 SGHRS and CDR2 YFSETQ come from the germline V gene. The DNA for the CDR3 is TGCGCCAGCAGCAAGGGACAGGGGGACGAGACCCAGTACTTC. This gives the protein CASSKGQGDETQYF.

This clone showed up just once. The chain is built from TRBV7-6 and TRBJ2-2, with 9 bases that match TRBD2. CDR1 SGHVS and CDR2 FNYEAQ come from the germline V gene. Unmatched junction bases numbered 2, after V lost 3 bases and J lost 0 bases. The CDR3 sequence is 16 residues long. CDR3 amino acids: CASSLTSGANTGELFF. The CDR3 DNA follows: TGTGCCAGCAGCTTGACTAGCGGCGCGAACACCGGGGAGCTGTTTTTT.

J is TRBJ2-5 and V is TRBV29-1, with 14 bases matching TRBD2. The CDR3 runs to 19 residues. J was trimmed by 1 base and V by 3 bases; bases with no gene match: 13. The germline CDR1 and CDR2 sequences are SQVTM and ANQGSEA. CDR3 amino acids: CSVEGGGLAGVGGQETQYF. The CDR3 region has the DNA TGCAGCGTTGAGGGTGGGGGACTAGCGGGAGTAGGGGGCCAAGAGACCCAGTACTTC.

This clone appeared a single time. V and J are TRBV27 and TRBJ2-7, with D tentatively TRBD2 (8 bases). This CDR3 comprises 15 residues. V was shortened by 2 bases and J by 6 bases, with 17 bases between the two germline ends. Germline loops: CDR1 MNHEY, CDR2 SMNVEV (reference sequence). CDR3 in DNA: TGTGCCAGCAGTTTAGACAGGGTTGCGGGGGGCGAGCAGTACTTC. It codes for CASSLDRVAGGEQYF.